This record looks at one T cell receptor (beta chain) sequence and its context. Its target antigen remains unknown. One base away there is no much larger clone; base qualities are not given. The sample belongs to a study of blood T cell repertoires in COVID-19 (dated by TCRdb to about 2020). Study-level background: The collaborator samples originated in the United States, Italy and Spain and spanned the acute and convalescent phases of COVID-19. The material from the prospective study consisted of cDNA or gDNA derived from T cells, B-cell-depleted T cells, or PBMCs. The dataset comprised deeply sampled blood TCRbeta repertoires from subjects exposed to, actively infected with, or recovered from COVID-19. The repertoires were released in a freely available public database meant as a resource for research on the immune response to SARS-CoV-2. Samples came from the ongoing ImmuneRACE study (first 160 participants) plus 1,254 subjects from 6 global collaborators. The sample metadata nearly always contained a de-identified subject ID, COVID-19 status, age in years and sex. Where available, HLA class I and class II types were taken from metadata supplied by the sample provider and were not determined by assay-based typing. General study outcomes and caveats: Clinical and demographic metadata were provided uncurated, with the amount varying by source and participant.

Each collaborating institution followed its own protocols to collect whole blood in K2EDTA tubes. Collaborator samples were shipped for TCRbeta analysis as frozen whole blood, isolated PBMCs, or DNA extracted from either sample type. TCRbeta CDR3 regions were amplified from genomic DNA by means of the immunoSEQ Assay, a bias-controlled multiplex PCR. In the paper's pipeline: Nucleated cell counts per sample were estimated from amplification of reference gene primers within the assay. Sequence reads were collapsed and filtered to measure the absolute abundance of every unique TCRbeta CDR3 rearrangement. For each sample, productive Simpson clonality was calculated as the square root of Simpson's diversity index over productive rearrangements. The source is immuneACCESS, and TCRdb retained only in-frame sequences with V and J called. Part of the clones is not carried over; for the studies checked, unresolved V genes explain less than half of this, and the remainder is unexplained. That table is the source of V, J and clone size, and D and trimming were worked out from the DNA. A total of about 130,000 clones appear in this sample, roughly 90% of them only once. Approximately 2% of the sample is in the top ten clones.

Per the germline V gene (reference sequence), LGHDT is the CDR1 and YNNKEL is the CDR2. The germline ends are 5 bases apart after V is trimmed by 6 bases and J by 0 bases. The CDR3 measures 12 amino acids from cysteine to phenylalanine. Just the 36-base CDR3 DNA is kept, in frame starting at base 1. The sequence came from a man aged 70-80 years with active COVID-19. The chain couples TRBV3-1 (or the pseudogene TRBV3-2) to TRBJ1-1, with no confident D gene call. Material: peripheral blood. The CDR3 amino acid sequence is: CASRNLNTEAFF. The DNA sequence is given as TGTGCCAGCAGAAACTTGAACACTGAAGCTTTCTTT.